These T cell receptor beta chains were read from a single sample in a study of blood T cell repertoires in COVID-19. Clones were read by immunoSEQ multiplex PCR, and TCRdb kept only the in-frame ones, dropping some. The repertoire includes around 250,000 clones, 70% to 90% of them detected once, and around 1.8% sits in the top ten. The sample was PBMCs or T cells enriched from blood (not recorded which). Receptor source: a woman aged 50 to 65 who had recovered from COVID-19. Each CDR3 is given with its conserved first and last residue. A D gene is named only where the DNA matches it firmly. The size of a clone is reported for some rows only, either as once, few or many, or as a class for expanded clones.

>TRBJ1-1|TRBV20-1|-|TRBD1
CSASQGDTEAFF
TGCAGTGCTAGTCAGGGGGATACTGAAGCTTTCTTT
>TRBJ1-1|TRBV7-6|-|-
CASSLRPTPTEAFF
TGTGCCAGCAGCTTACGTCCGACACCCACTGAAGCTTTCTTT
>TRBJ2-5|TRBV27|few|TRBD2
CASSRNGGETQYF
TGTGCCAGCAGTCGAAACGGGGGGGAGACCCAGTACTTC
>TRBJ2-5|TRBV30|once|-
CAWSVRPGETQYF
TGTGCCTGGAGTGTACGCCCGGGGGAGACCCAGTACTTC
>TRBJ2-5|TRBV19|-|TRBD1
CASSIPGQGQETQYF
TGTGCCAGTAGTATTCCCGGACAGGGACAAGAGACCCAGTACTTC
>TRBJ2-1|TRBV7-7|-|TRBD1
CASSVRQGGTLDEQFF
TGTGCTAGCAGCGTTCGACAGGGGGGTACTCTCGATGAGCAGTTCTTC
>TRBJ2-3|TRBV4-2|-|TRBD2
CASSQDLAGVTDTQYF
TGTGCCAGCAGCCAAGATCTGGCGGGAGTCACAGATACGCAGTATTTT
>TRBJ2-1|TRBV28|-|TRBD2
CASSPRTRYNEQFF
TGTGCCAGCAGCCCTAGGACTAGGTACAATGAGCAGTTCTTC
>TRBJ1-1|TRBV7-9|few|-
CASSLATLTMNTEAFF
TGTGCCAGCAGCTTAGCTACCCTCACAATGAACACTGAAGCTTTCTTT
>TRBJ1-5|TRBV6-5|once|-
CASSLRRGGTNQPQHF
TGTGCCAGCAGTTTACGACGCGGAGGGACTAATCAGCCCCAGCATTTT
>TRBJ2-1|TRBV2|-|TRBD1
CASSWTGGNEQFF
TGTGCCAGCAGTTGGACAGGGGGGAATGAGCAGTTCTTC
>TRBJ2-3|TRBV3-1/TRBV3-2|-|-
CASSQRQSDTQYF
TGTGCCAGCAGCCAAAGACAGTCAGATACGCAGTATTTT
>TRBJ1-2|TRBV12-3/TRBV12-4|once|-
CASSFLANYGYTF
TGTGCCAGCAGTTTTTTGGCCAACTATGGCTACACCTTC
>TRBJ1-2|TRBV2|-|TRBD1
CASSLGTGGSDGYTF
TGTGCCAGCAGCCTTGGGACAGGGGGCTCGGATGGCTACACCTTC
>TRBJ1-1|TRBV19|-|TRBD1
CASSGDRGRDTEAFF
TGTGCCAGTAGTGGGGACAGGGGGAGGGACACTGAAGCTTTCTTT
>TRBJ1-1|TRBV7-3|-|-
CASSYGQTTEAFF
TGTGCCAGCAGCTACGGACAGACCACTGAAGCTTTCTTT